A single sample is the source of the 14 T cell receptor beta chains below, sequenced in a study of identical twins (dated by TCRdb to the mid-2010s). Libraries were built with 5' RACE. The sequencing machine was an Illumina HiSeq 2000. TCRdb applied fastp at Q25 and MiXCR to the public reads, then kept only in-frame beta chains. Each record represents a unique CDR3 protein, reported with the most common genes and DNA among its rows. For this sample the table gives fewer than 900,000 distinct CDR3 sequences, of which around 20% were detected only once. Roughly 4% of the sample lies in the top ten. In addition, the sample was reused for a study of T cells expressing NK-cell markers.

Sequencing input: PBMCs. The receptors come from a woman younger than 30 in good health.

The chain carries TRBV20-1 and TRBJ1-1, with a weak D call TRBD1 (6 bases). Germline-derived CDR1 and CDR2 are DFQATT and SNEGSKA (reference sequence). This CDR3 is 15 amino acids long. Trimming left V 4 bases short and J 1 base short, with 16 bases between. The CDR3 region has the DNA TGCAGTGCTATCGAGCGGGGGGCCTGGAACACTGAAGCTTTCTTT. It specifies CSAIERGAWNTEAFF.

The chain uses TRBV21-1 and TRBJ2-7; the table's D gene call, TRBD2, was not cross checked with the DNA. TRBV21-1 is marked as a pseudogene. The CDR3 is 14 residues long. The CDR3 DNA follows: TGTGCCAGCAGCAACCGGGACTCCAAATACGAGCAGTACTTC. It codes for CASSNRDSKYEQYF.

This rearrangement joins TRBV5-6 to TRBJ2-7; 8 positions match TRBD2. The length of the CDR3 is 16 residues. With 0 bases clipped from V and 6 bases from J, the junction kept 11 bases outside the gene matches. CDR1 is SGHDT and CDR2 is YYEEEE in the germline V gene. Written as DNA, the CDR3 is TGTGCCAGCAGCTTGGCCCTCGGGAGGGGGTCAGGCGAGCAGTACTTC. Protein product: CASSLALGRGSGEQYF.

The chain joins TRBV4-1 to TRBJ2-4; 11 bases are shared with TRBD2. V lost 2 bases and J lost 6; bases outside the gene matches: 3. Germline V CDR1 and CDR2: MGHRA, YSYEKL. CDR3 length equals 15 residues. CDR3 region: CASSQLSGRANIQYF. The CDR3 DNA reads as TGCGCCAGCAGCCAACTTAGCGGGAGGGCAAACATTCAGTACTTC.

CDR3: CSAARGGDTDTQYF. The CDR3 nucleotides are TGCAGTGCTGCACGGGGGGGGGACACAGATACGCAGTATTTT. The chain combines TRBV20-1 with TRBJ2-3; 8 nucleotides align to TRBD2. The V and J ends lost 5 bases and 2 bases, in that order; junction bases with no gene match: 6. The CDR3 sequence is 14 residues long. Germline CDR1 DFQATT, CDR2 SNEGSKA (reference sequence).

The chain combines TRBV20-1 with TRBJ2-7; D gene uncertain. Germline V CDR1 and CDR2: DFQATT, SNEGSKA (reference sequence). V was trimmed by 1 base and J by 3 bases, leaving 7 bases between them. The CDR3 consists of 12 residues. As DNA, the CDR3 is TGCAGTGCTAGAGGTGGCTTCTACGAGCAGTACTTC. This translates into CSARGGFYEQYF.

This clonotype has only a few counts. Here the CDR3 reads CASSLPGVVYGYTF. Written as DNA, the CDR3 is TGTGCCAGCAGCTTACCGGGGGTAGTCTATGGCTACACCTTC. This sequence joins TRBV5-4 and TRBJ1-2; D might be TRBD1 (5 bases). Germline CDR1 reads SGHNT; CDR2 reads YYREEE (reference sequence). Trimming stripped 2 bases from V and 4 bases from J, with 12 bases between. The CDR3 is 14 amino acids.

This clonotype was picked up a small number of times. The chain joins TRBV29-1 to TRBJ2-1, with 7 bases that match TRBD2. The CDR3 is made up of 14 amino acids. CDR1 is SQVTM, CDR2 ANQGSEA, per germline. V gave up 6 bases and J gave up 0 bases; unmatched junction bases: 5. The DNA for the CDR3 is TGCAGCGTCGGGCGGGGGAACTCCTACAATGAGCAGTTCTTC. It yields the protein CSVGRGNSYNEQFF.

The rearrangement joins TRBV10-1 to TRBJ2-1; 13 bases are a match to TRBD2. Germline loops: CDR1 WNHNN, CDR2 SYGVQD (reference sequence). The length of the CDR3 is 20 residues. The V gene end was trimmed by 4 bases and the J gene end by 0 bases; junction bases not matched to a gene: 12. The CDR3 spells CASSGARGTSGTSSYNEQFF. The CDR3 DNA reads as TGCGCCAGCAGTGGGGCCCGAGGGACTAGCGGGACTAGCTCCTACAATGAGCAGTTCTTC.

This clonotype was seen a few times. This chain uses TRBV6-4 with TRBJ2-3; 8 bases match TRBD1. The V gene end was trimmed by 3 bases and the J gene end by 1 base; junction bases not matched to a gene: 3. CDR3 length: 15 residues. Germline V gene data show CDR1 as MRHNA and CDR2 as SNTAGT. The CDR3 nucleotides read TGTGCCAGCAGTGAACAGGGGGTAGGCACAGATACGCAGTATTTT. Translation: CASSEQGVGTDTQYF.

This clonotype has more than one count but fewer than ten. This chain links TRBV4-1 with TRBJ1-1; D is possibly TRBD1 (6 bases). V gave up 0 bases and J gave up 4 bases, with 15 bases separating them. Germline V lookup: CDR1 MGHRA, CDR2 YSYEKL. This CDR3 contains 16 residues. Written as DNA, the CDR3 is TGCGCCAGCAGCCAAGATGGAGTGGGCAGGGGCACTGAAGCTTTCTTT. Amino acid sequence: CASSQDGVGRGTEAFF.

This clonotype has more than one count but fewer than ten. CDR3 sequence reads: CSARDPLVGGTDTQYF. CDR3 coding DNA: TGCAGTGCTAGAGACCCCCTAGTAGGTGGCACAGATACGCAGTATTTT. V usage is TRBV20-1 and J usage is TRBJ2-3; D remains unclear. The V end was cut by 0 bases, the J end by 1 base, with 14 bases between. Germline loops: CDR1 DFQATT, CDR2 SNEGSKA (reference sequence). This CDR3 has 16 amino acids.

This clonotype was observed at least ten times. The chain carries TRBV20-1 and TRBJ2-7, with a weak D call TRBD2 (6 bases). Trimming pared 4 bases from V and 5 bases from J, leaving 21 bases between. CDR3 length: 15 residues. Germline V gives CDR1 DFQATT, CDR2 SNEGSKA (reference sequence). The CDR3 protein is CSATPSSALPNEQYF. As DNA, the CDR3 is TGCAGTGCTACCCCTTCTAGCGCGCTTCCCAACGAGCAGTACTTC.

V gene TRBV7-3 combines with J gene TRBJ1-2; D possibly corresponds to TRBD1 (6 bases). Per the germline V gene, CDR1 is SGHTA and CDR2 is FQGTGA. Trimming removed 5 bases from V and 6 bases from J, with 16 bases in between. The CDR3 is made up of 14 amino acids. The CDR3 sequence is CASSPHRESDGYTF. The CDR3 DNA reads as TGTGCCAGCAGCCCTCACAGGGAGTCCGATGGCTACACCTTC.